The 5 T cell receptor beta chains presented below share a single source sample, sequenced in a study of PD-1 blockade in mismatch repair-deficient tumors. Method: immunoSEQ multiplex PCR; TCRdb's copy keeps in-frame clones and lacks some. The table has just over 25,000 clones, approximately 84% seen once; the top ten hold about 3%. Sequenced here: PBMCs, sampled before pembrolizumab treatment. These receptors were obtained from an adult with mismatch repair-deficient cancer.

The rearrangement uses TRBV6-5 and TRBJ1-4, with 9 bases aligning to TRBD1. Looked up from germline, CDR1 is MNHEY and CDR2 is SVGAGI. There are 14 residues in the CDR3. J was trimmed by 10 bases and V by 0 bases; bases with no gene match: 3. CDR3 protein: CASSYSDRGGKLFF. The CDR3 nucleotides are TGTGCCAGCAGTTACTCGGACAGGGGAGGAAAACTGTTTTTT.

The chain recombines TRBV19 with TRBJ1-5; D is unresolved. The CDR3 has 15 residues. V lost 5 bases to trimming and J lost 3 bases, with 14 bases between them. CDR1 LNHDA and CDR2 SQIVND come from the germline V gene (reference sequence). CDR3 sequence (DNA): TGTGCCAGTAGTCGCGTGGCGGGTGACAATCAGCCCCAGCATTTT. Protein: CASSRVAGDNQPQHF.

The rearrangement uses TRBV5-1 and TRBJ2-6, with TRBD2 as a possible D gene (6 bases). The germline gives CDR1 SGHRS, CDR2 YFSETQ. This CDR3 has 15 amino acids. The germline V and J ends were trimmed by 6 bases and 0 bases, with 10 bases remaining between them. The CDR3 sequence: CASTAGISGANVLTF. The CDR3, as DNA: TGCGCCAGCACGGCGGGAATCTCTGGGGCCAACGTCCTGACTTTC.

V is TRBV12-5 and J is TRBJ2-3; tentative D call: TRBD2 (5 bases). The CDR3 length is 13 residues. CDR1 and CDR2 (germline): LGHNT, FRNRAP. V was clipped by 3 bases and J by 1 base, with 5 bases between them. CDR3 amino acids: CASGFSGTDTQYF. The CDR3 nucleotides read TGTGCTAGTGGTTTTAGCGGCACAGATACGCAGTATTTT.

The gene calls are TRBV7-2 and TRBJ1-6; TRBD1 is a possible D gene (6 bases). There are 16 residues in the CDR3. Germline V gene data show CDR1 as SGHTA and CDR2 as FQGNSA. Trimming cost V 1 base and J 7 bases, with 14 bases left between them. CDR3 sequence: CASSLVGGAGNSPLHF. The CDR3, as DNA: TGTGCCAGCAGCTTAGTGGGGGGGGCGGGAAATTCACCCCTCCACTTT.